The 27 T cell receptor beta chains below were found in one sample sequenced in a study of shared clonotypes between healthy human individuals. The assay was immunoSEQ multiplex PCR, and TCRdb's table has in-frame clones only and misses some. This repertoire shows around 690,000 clones, roughly 88% found once; its top ten account for about a third. Sequenced material: memory CD8+ T cells from PBMCs. Sample subset: CD45RO+ cells pooled with CCR7-negative TemRA cells. Receptors were obtained from a man younger than 35 in good health. Some clones in this sample may be carry-over from other donors' samples.

The chain carries TRBV6-5 and TRBJ2-3, with 7 bases fitting TRBD2. V dropped 10 bases and J dropped 1; count of bases not matched to a gene: 11. Looked up from germline, CDR1 is MNHEY and CDR2 is SVGAGI. This CDR3 region has 15 residues. CDR3 amino acids: CAIRRAGARTDTQYF. The DNA for the CDR3 is TGTGCCATCAGGAGGGCGGGAGCACGCACAGATACGCAGTATTTT.

The genes are TRBV11-2 and TRBJ2-7; the D call may be TRBD1 or TRBD2 (5 bases each). Germline lookup yields CDR1 SGHAT and CDR2 FQNNGV. CDR3 size: 17 residues. V lost 4 bases and J lost 5, with 24 bases in between. The CDR3 DNA reads as TGTGCCAGCAGCTCCTTTGAGGGGAAGGAGAGTAGGGACGAGCAGTACTTC. Its protein product is CASSSFEGKESRDEQYF. Full variable domain (outside the CDR3, taken from reference TRBV11-2 and TRBJ2-7): EAGVAQSPRYKIIEKRQSVAFWCNPISGHATLYWYQQILGQGPKLLIQFQNNGVVDDSQLPKDRFSAERLKGVDSTLKIQPAKLEDSAVYLCASSSFEGKESRDEQYFGPGTRLTVT.

The rearrangement links TRBV7-9 to TRBJ2-2; D remains ambiguous. Trimming removed 2 bases from V and 0 bases from J, with 4 bases in between. Germline values: CDR1 SEHNR, CDR2 FQNEAQ (reference sequence). This CDR3 is built from 14 residues. CDR3 amino acids: CASSLSPNTGELFF. In DNA form, the CDR3 reads TGTGCCAGCAGCTTATCACCGAACACCGGGGAGCTGTTTTTT.

The J gene is TRBJ2-2, the V gene TRBV7-9; no definite D call. V lost 1 base and J lost 6, with 9 bases in between. Germline V gene data show CDR1 as SEHNR and CDR2 as FQNEAQ (reference sequence). This CDR3 is built from 14 residues. DNA for the CDR3: TGTGCCAGCAGCTTAGATTGGCGAGCCGGGGAGCTGTTTTTT. It codes for CASSLDWRAGELFF.

The rearrangement links TRBV6-1 to TRBJ2-1; TRBD2 matches 7 bases. Germline CDR1 reads MNHNS; CDR2 reads SASEGT. Trimming took 7 bases from V and 8 from J; bases not matched to a gene: 14. CDR3 length: 15 amino acids. The CDR3 loop is CASTERGRAGDEQFF. In DNA, the CDR3 is TGTGCCAGCACCGAACGAGGGAGGGCCGGGGATGAGCAGTTCTTC.

The chain carries TRBV7-3 and TRBJ2-3; D remains unclear. V was cut by 5 bases and J by 1 base, with 10 bases left in between. Germline loops: CDR1 SGHTA, CDR2 FQGTGA. This CDR3 region has 14 residues. In DNA form, the CDR3 reads TGTGCCAGCAGCCATGACGGTGGCACAGATACGCAGTATTTT. This gives the protein CASSHDGGTDTQYF.

In regard to this clone: At one boundary the junction diverges from the germline segment, which might be a read error. This sequence joins TRBV15 and TRBJ2-7; D not certain. The CDR3 has 12 residues. CDR1 LNHNV and CDR2 YYDKDF come from the germline V gene (reference sequence). CDR3 amino acids: CATSREFLSFRF. In DNA form, the CDR3 reads TGTGCCACCAGCAGGGAATTCTTGTCTTTTCGCTTC.

This clone was counted a single time. CDR3 protein: CASSPDRVTEAFF. Written as DNA, the CDR3 is TGTGCCAGCAGCCCCGACAGGGTCACTGAAGCTTTCTTT. The genes are TRBV7-3 and TRBJ1-1; TRBD1 matches 7 bases. CDR3 length equals 13 residues. Germline CDR1 reads SGHTA; CDR2 reads FQGTGA. V dropped 5 bases and J dropped 4; count of bases not matched to a gene: 4.

The chain combines TRBV7-2 with TRBJ2-5; unclear D gene. This CDR3 has 13 amino acids. The V end lost 0 bases, the J end lost 3 bases, and 5 bases lay between the germline ends. The germline CDR1 and CDR2 sequences are SGHTA and FQGNSA. The CDR3 DNA reads TGTGCCAGCAGCTTAGCGGGGAAAGAGACCCAGTACTTC. This gives the protein CASSLAGKETQYF.

The genes are TRBV6-6 and TRBJ1-2; 10 bases fit TRBD1. Germline V gives CDR1 MNHNY, CDR2 SVGAGI (reference sequence). The CDR3 length is 16 residues. J was trimmed by 1 base and V by 5 bases; bases with no gene match: 7. The CDR3 coding sequence is TGTGCCAGCAGTACCCAGACAGGGGGCCTTAACTATGGCTACACCTTC. This encodes CASSTQTGGLNYGYTF.

The V and J genes are TRBV19 and TRBJ1-1, with 10 bases matching TRBD1. CDR1 and CDR2 (germline): LNHDA, SQIVND (reference sequence). This CDR3 comprises 20 residues. V gave up 9 bases and J gave up 5 bases; unmatched junction bases: 27. CDR3: CASARDRGFEAVGKGTEAFF. The CDR3 DNA follows: TGTGCCAGCGCCAGGGACAGGGGTTTTGAGGCTGTTGGTAAAGGGACTGAAGCTTTCTTT. The full variable domain, with the rest looked up from reference TRBV19 and TRBJ1-1, is DGGITQSPKYLFRKEGQNVTLSCEQNLNHDAMYWYRQDPGQGLRLIYYSQIVNDFQKGDIAEGYSVSREKKESFPLTVTSAQKNPTAFYLCASARDRGFEAVGKGTEAFFGQGTRLTVV.

V gene TRBV10-3 combines with J gene TRBJ2-7, with 8 nucleotides matching TRBD2. With 3 bases clipped from V and 2 bases from J, the junction kept 0 bases outside the gene matches. The CDR3 loop spans 13 amino acids. The germline gives CDR1 ENHRY, CDR2 SYGVKD. As DNA, the CDR3 is TGTGCCATCAGTGAAGCGGGAGCCTACGAGCAGTACTTC. Translating it yields CAISEAGAYEQYF.

The gene calls are TRBV27 and TRBJ2-1, with 16 bases that match TRBD2. This CDR3 has 19 residues. CDR1 is MNHEY and CDR2 is SMNVEV in the germline V gene (reference sequence). The V segment lost 7 bases and the J segment 7 bases; nucleotides outside the gene matches: 16. Written as DNA, the CDR3 is TGTGCCAGCAATCCTAGGGGACTAGCGGGAGGGCCGCCGGTTAATGAGCAGTTCTTC. This sequence encodes CASNPRGLAGGPPVNEQFF.

This chain joins TRBV25-1 and TRBJ2-2; possible D gene TRBD2, 6 bases. V lost 3 bases and J 6 bases, leaving 14 bases between the germline ends. Germline V CDR1 and CDR2: MGHDK, SYGVNS. The CDR3 has 15 amino acids. The CDR3 coding sequence is TGTGCCAGCAGTGAGGGGGACTTAGACGCCGGGGAGCTGTTTTTT. It encodes CASSEGDLDAGELFF. Combining the CDR3 with reference TRBV25-1 and TRBJ2-2 gives the whole variable domain EADIYQTPRYLVIGTGKKITLECSQTMGHDKMYWYQQDPGMELHLIHYSYGVNSTEKGDLSSESTVSRIRTEHFPLTLESARPSHTSQYLCASSEGDLDAGELFFGEGSRLTVL.

V and J are TRBV25-1 and TRBJ2-3; 13 bases match TRBD2. The CDR3 is made up of 17 amino acids. V shed 3 bases, J shed 7 bases, and the junction held 10 bases outside the gene matches. CDR1 and CDR2 from the germline V gene are MGHDK and SYGVNS. The CDR3 region has the DNA TGTGCCAGCAGTGATTCGTTGGGACTAGCGGGAAGAAATACGCAGTATTTT. Its translation: CASSDSLGLAGRNTQYF. The whole variable domain, remainder taken from reference TRBV25-1 and TRBJ2-3, is EADIYQTPRYLVIGTGKKITLECSQTMGHDKMYWYQQDPGMELHLIHYSYGVNSTEKGDLSSESTVSRIRTEHFPLTLESARPSHTSQYLCASSDSLGLAGRNTQYFGPGTRLTVL.

The genes are TRBV7-9 and TRBJ2-7; D is uncertain. This CDR3 is 12 amino acids long. Trimming removed 1 base from V and 5 bases from J, with 6 bases in between. In germline, CDR1 is SEHNR, CDR2 FQNEAQ (reference sequence). The CDR3 nucleotides read TGTGCCAGCAGCTTAGTCGTCCACGAGCAGTACTTC. Amino acid sequence: CASSLVVHEQYF.

The chain combines TRBV7-9 with TRBJ2-7, with D possibly being TRBD1 or TRBD2 (6 bases each). This CDR3 is 15 amino acids long. Germline CDR1 and CDR2: SEHNR and FQNEAQ (reference sequence). V was trimmed by 5 bases and J by 4 bases, leaving 18 bases between them. This chain's CDR3 is CASSPMTGARYEQYF. As DNA, the CDR3 is TGTGCCAGCAGCCCTATGACGGGGGCTAGGTACGAGCAGTACTTC.

The rearrangement links TRBV11-2 to TRBJ2-7, with D perhaps matching TRBD1 (5 bases). The CDR3 spans 16 residues. The V gene's germline CDR1 is SGHAT and CDR2 FQNNGV. Trimming left V 5 bases short and J 0 bases short, with 17 bases between. DNA for the CDR3: TGTGCCAGCAGCCCAAGATCAGGGCGGAACTCCTACGAGCAGTACTTC. Protein product: CASSPRSGRNSYEQYF.

V gene TRBV5-1 combines with J gene TRBJ1-2; 9 nucleotides line up with TRBD1. The junction had 14 bases not matched to a gene; V was cut back by 4 bases and J by 4 bases. Germline V gene sequence: CDR1 SGHRS, CDR2 YFSETQ. The CDR3 covers 17 residues. The CDR3 sequence: CASSEYKGQGYGYGYTF. The DNA for the CDR3 is TGCGCCAGCAGCGAATACAAGGGACAGGGTTACGGCTATGGCTACACCTTC. The full variable domain, rest sourced from reference TRBV5-1 and TRBJ1-2, is KAGVTQTPRYLIKTRGQQVTLSCSPISGHRSVSWYQQTPGQGLQFLFEYFSETQRNKGNFPGRFSGRQFSNSRSEMNVSTLELGDSALYLCASSEYKGQGYGYGYTFGSGTRLTVV.

The chain has TRBV11-2 and TRBJ2-1; 9 bases align to TRBD2. CDR3 length: 16 residues. V shed 5 bases, J shed 8 bases, and the junction held 13 bases outside the gene matches. Looked up from germline, CDR1 is SGHAT and CDR2 is FQNNGV. CDR3 sequence: CASSPQWAGGLYEQFF. The CDR3 nucleotides are TGTGCCAGCAGCCCTCAGTGGGCGGGAGGGCTGTATGAGCAGTTCTTC.

This sequence joins TRBV27 and TRBJ2-7; 11 bases line up with TRBD2. The CDR3 loop spans 17 amino acids. Germline V gives CDR1 MNHEY, CDR2 SMNVEV (reference sequence). V lost 3 bases to trimming and J lost 3 bases; unmatched junction nucleotides: 10. CDR3 bases: TGTGCCAGCAGTTTGTCTAGCGGGAGGAATTTAGGCTACGAGCAGTACTTC. It encodes CASSLSSGRNLGYEQYF.

The gene calls are TRBV20-1 and TRBJ2-4; D call uncertain. Germline values: CDR1 DFQATT, CDR2 SNEGSKA (reference sequence). V was trimmed by 5 bases and J by 4 bases, leaving 6 bases between them. The CDR3 loop spans 11 amino acids. CDR3 loop: CSAGQKNIQYF. The CDR3 DNA follows: TGCAGTGCTGGGCAGAAAAACATTCAGTACTTC.

The chain couples TRBV7-3 to TRBJ2-2; D is undetermined. The CDR3 contains 13 residues. Deletions cut 3 bases from V and 6 bases from J, with 8 bases between. The V gene's germline CDR1 is SGHTA and CDR2 FQGTGA. The CDR3 region is CASSFLVSGELFF. In DNA, the CDR3 is TGTGCCAGCAGCTTCCTAGTCTCCGGGGAGCTGTTTTTT.

The chain has TRBV29-1 and TRBJ2-1, with 9 bases that match TRBD2. V shed 3 bases, J shed 7 bases, and the junction held 22 bases outside the gene matches. The CDR3 is 19 residues long. Per germline, CDR1 SQVTM and CDR2 ANQGSEA. The CDR3 DNA reads TGCAGCGTTGATACTACCGGGACTAGCCCTCAGGCGGCGCGAAATGAGCAGTTCTTC. Its protein product is CSVDTTGTSPQAARNEQFF.

Concerning this clone: Other DNA sequences from this sample encode an identical CDR3 as well. V gene TRBV6-5 combines with J gene TRBJ2-1; 8 bases are shared with TRBD2. This CDR3 has 15 residues. The V gene end was trimmed by 5 bases and the J gene end by 4 bases; junction bases not matched to a gene: 7. Per germline, CDR1 MNHEY and CDR2 SVGAGI. CDR3 in amino acids: CASSPERGIYNEQFF. The CDR3 DNA reads as TGTGCCAGCAGTCCAGAGCGGGGGATTTACAATGAGCAGTTCTTC.

The V gene is TRBV11-2, the J gene TRBJ1-5, with D possibly matching TRBD1 (5 bases). The germline V gene encodes CDR1 SGHAT and CDR2 FQNNGV. V was shortened by 1 base and J by 1 base, with 8 bases between the two germline ends. This CDR3 has 15 amino acids. The CDR3 here is CASSLGDLSNQPQHF. CDR3 sequence (DNA): TGTGCCAGCAGCTTAGGGGACCTGAGCAATCAGCCCCAGCATTTT.

The chain carries TRBV27 and TRBJ2-3; the D gene could be TRBD1 or TRBD2 (5 bases each). The germline V gene encodes CDR1 MNHEY and CDR2 SMNVEV (reference sequence). Deletions cut 5 bases from V and 2 bases from J, with 23 bases between. This CDR3 comprises 18 residues. CDR3 nucleotides: TGTGCCAGCAGTCCACAACCCCCCCCCTGGGGGATCACAGATACGCAGTATTTT. This sequence encodes CASSPQPPPWGITDTQYF.